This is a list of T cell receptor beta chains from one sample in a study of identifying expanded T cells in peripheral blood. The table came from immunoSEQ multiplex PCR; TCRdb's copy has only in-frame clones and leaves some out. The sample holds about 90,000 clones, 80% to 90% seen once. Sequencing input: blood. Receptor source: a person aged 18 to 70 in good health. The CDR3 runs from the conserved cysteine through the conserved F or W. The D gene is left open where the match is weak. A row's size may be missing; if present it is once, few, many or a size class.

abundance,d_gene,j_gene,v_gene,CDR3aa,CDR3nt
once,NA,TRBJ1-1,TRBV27,CASSYVSSSEAFF,TGTGCCAGCAGTTACGTAAGTTCCAGTGAAGCTTTCTTT
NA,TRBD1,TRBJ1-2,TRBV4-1,CASSPRGQLRGYTF,TGCGCCAGCAGCCCGCGGGGACAGTTGCGTGGCTACACCTTC
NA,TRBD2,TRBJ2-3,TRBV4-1,CASSELAGGRDTQYF,TGCGCCAGCAGCGAACTAGCGGGGGGGCGAGATACGCAGTATTTT
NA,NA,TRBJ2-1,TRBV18,CASSPLPGSYNEQFF,TGTGCCAGCTCTCCCCTCCCCGGGTCCTACAATGAGCAGTTCTTC
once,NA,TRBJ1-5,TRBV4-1,CASSQDLIGVGQPQHF,TGCGCCAGCAGCCAAGATCTGATAGGGGTGGGTCAGCCCCAGCATTTT
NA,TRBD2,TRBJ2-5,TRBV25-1,CASSAGILREQYF,TGTGCCAGCAGCGCAGGTATTCTGCGGGAGCAGTACTTC
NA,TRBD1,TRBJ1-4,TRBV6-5,CASRPETGAEKLFF,TGTGCCAGCAGGCCAGAGACAGGGGCCGAAAAACTGTTTTTT
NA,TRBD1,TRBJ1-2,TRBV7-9,CASSPTGGSGYTF,TGTGCCAGCAGCCCGACAGGGGGCTCTGGCTACACCTTC
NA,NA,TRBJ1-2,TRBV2,CASRPELGYGYTF,TGTGCCAGCAGGCCCGAGCTTGGCTATGGCTACACCTTC
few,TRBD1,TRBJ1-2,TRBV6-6,CASSYPSRQGGYGYTF,TGTGCCAGCAGTTACCCGTCCCGACAGGGCGGCTATGGCTACACCTTC
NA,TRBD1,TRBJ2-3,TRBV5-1,CASSLVGQGGTDTQYF,TGCGCCAGCAGCTTGGTGGGACAGGGAGGCACAGATACGCAGTATTTT
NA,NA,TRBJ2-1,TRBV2,CASSEVSSGRQGEQFF,TGTGCCAGCAGTGAAGTTTCCAGCGGGCGGCAAGGTGAGCAGTTCTTC
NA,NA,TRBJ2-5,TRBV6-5,CASRQSAAEETQYF,TGTGCCAGCCGTCAATCGGCTGCAGAAGAGACCCAGTACTTC
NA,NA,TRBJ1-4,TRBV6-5,CASSYSGGEAEKLFF,TGTGCCAGCAGTTACTCTGGGGGGGAGGCTGAAAAACTGTTTTTT
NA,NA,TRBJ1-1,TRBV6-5,CASMVSRGGEAFF,TGTGCCAGCATGGTCTCCCGAGGGGGTGAAGCTTTCTTT
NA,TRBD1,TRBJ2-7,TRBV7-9,CASSNTDRVSFEQYF,TGTGCCAGCAGCAACACGGACAGGGTTAGTTTCGAGCAGTACTTC
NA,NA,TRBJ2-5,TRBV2,CASRLEETQYF,TGTGCCAGCAGACTGGAAGAGACCCAGTACTTC
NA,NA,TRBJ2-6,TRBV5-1,CASGTGTGANVLTF,TGCGCCAGCGGAACAGGGACAGGGGCCAACGTCCTGACTTTC
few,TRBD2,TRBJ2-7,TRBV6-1,CASTLLSGGIYEQYF,TGTGCCAGCACCCTACTTAGCGGGGGAATATACGAGCAGTACTTC
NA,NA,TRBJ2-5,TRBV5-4,CASSRPGPGVETQYF,TGTGCCAGCAGCCGACCGGGCCCAGGGGTAGAGACCCAGTACTTC
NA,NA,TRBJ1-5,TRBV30,CAWSVGYLGASNQPQHF,TGTGCCTGGAGTGTCGGTTACCTGGGGGCGAGCAATCAGCCCCAGCATTTT
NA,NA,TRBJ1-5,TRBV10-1,CASSELGNQPQHF,TGCGCCAGCAGTGAGCTGGGGAATCAGCCCCAGCATTTT
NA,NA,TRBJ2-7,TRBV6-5,CASSYSRLKNYEQYF,TGTGCCAGCAGTTACTCGAGACTGAAAAATTACGAGCAGTACTTC
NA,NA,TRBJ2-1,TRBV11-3,CASGGRGNEQFF,TGTGCCAGCGGGGGCCGCGGCAATGAGCAGTTCTTC
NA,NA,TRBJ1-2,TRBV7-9,CASSLGVLYGYTF,TGTGCCAGCAGCTTGGGGGTTCTCTATGGCTACACCTTC
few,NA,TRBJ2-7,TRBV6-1,CASSEYQASDSPINYEQYF,TGTGCCAGCAGTGAATATCAAGCATCGGACAGCCCCATAAACTACGAGCAGTACTTC
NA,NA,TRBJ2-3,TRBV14,CASSRSQGSYTQYF,TGTGCCAGCAGCCGATCCCAGGGGTCCTATACGCAGTATTTT
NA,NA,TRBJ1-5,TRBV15,CATSTNYPTGLNQPQHF,TGTGCCACCAGCACTAATTACCCCACAGGGTTGAATCAGCCCCAGCATTTT
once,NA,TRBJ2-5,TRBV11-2,CASSLTTGSGTQYF,TGTGCCAGCAGCTTAACTACAGGGTCCGGGACCCAGTACTTC
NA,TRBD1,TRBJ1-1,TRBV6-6,CASSWRDRVSEAFF,TGTGCCAGCAGTTGGAGGGACAGGGTTTCCGAAGCTTTCTTT
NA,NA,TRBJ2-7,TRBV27,CASSLTLTYEQYF,TGTGCCAGCAGTTTAACTCTTACCTACGAGCAGTACTTC
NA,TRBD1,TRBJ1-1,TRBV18,CASSPLGQARTEAFF,TGTGCCAGCTCACCTCTGGGACAGGCGCGGACTGAAGCTTTCTTT
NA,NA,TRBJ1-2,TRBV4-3,CASSQEVEGRYGYTF,TGCGCCAGCAGCCAAGAAGTTGAAGGCCGGTACGGCTACACCTTC
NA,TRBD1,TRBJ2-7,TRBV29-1,CSVGFNPGQGKSYEQYF,TGCAGCGTTGGATTTAACCCGGGACAGGGGAAGTCCTACGAGCAGTACTTC
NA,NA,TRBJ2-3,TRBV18,CASSPSYLVDTQYF,TGTGCCAGCTCACCGTCCTACCTGGTGGATACGCAGTATTTT
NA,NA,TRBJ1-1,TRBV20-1,CSAIGGTEAFF,TGCAGTGCTATCGGGGGCACTGAAGCTTTCTTT
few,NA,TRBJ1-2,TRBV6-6,CASSYLANYGYTF,TGTGCCAGCAGTTACCTCGCTAACTATGGCTACACCTTC
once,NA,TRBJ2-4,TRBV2,CASSGRAKNIQYF,TGTGCCAGCAGTGGAAGGGCCAAAAACATTCAGTACTTC
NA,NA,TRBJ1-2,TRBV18,CASSPDPGTYGYTF,TGTGCCAGCTCACCCGACCCCGGGACCTATGGCTACACCTTC
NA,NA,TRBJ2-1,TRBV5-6,CASSPESFIDEQFF,TGTGCCAGCAGCCCTGAGAGCTTCATCGATGAGCAGTTCTTC
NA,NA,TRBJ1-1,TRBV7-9,CASSNSGAGGEAFF,TGTGCCAGCAGTAACTCCGGGGCCGGTGGAGAAGCTTTCTTT
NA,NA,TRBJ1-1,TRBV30,CAWRRKGLNTEAFF,TGTGCCTGGAGACGGAAGGGGCTCAACACTGAAGCTTTCTTT
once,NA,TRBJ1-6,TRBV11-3,CASSRPGGLGNSPLHF,TGTGCCAGCAGCCGACCTGGAGGATTGGGTAATTCACCCCTCCACTTT
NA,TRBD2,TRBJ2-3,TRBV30,CAWSVMGLAGGRRDTQYF,TGTGCCTGGAGTGTAATGGGCCTAGCGGGGGGGCGTAGAGATACGCAGTATTTT
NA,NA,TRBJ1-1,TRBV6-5,CASSTGHPNTEAFF,TGTGCCAGCAGTACGGGACACCCGAACACTGAAGCTTTCTTT
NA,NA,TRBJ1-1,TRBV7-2,CASSLDRDTEAFF,TGTGCCAGCAGCTTAGACCGTGACACTGAAGCTTTCTTT
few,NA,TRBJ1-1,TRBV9,CASSVGTGTSDTEAFF,TGTGCCAGCAGCGTAGGAACCGGGACAAGTGACACTGAAGCTTTCTTT
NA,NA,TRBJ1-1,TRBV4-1,CASSQLINSGAAEAFF,TGCGCCAGCAGCCAACTAATTAATTCGGGGGCTGCTGAAGCTTTCTTT
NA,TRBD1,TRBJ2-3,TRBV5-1,CASHLQGAGADTQYF,TGCGCCAGCCACTTACAGGGGGCAGGGGCAGATACGCAGTATTTT
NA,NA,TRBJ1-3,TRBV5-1,CASSDGTGGNTIYF,TGCGCCAGCAGCGATGGTACGGGGGGAAACACCATATATTTT
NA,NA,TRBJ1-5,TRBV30,CAWGRGGGNQPQHF,TGTGCCTGGGGTCGGGGAGGGGGCAATCAGCCCCAGCATTTT
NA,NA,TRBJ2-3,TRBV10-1,CASRRDPEVADTQYF,TGCGCCAGCAGACGGGACCCCGAAGTCGCAGATACGCAGTATTTT